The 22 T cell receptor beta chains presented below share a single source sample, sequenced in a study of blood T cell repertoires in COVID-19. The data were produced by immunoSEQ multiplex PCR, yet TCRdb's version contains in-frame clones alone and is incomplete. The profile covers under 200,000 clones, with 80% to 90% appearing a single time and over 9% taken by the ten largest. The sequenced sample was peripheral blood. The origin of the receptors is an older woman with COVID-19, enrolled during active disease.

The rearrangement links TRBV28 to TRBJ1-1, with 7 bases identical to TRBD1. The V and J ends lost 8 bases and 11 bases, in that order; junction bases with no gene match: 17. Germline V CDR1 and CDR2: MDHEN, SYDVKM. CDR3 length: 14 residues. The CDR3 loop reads CASSPGTDFRLAFF. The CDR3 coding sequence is TGTGCCAGCTCACCCGGGACAGACTTTAGATTGGCTTTCTTT.

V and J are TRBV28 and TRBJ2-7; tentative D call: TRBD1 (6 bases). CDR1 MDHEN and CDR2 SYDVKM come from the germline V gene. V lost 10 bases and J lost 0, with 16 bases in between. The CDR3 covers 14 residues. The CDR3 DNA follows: TGTGCCACTACGGACAGCCGGAGCTCCTACGAGCAGTACTTC. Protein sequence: CATTDSRSSYEQYF.

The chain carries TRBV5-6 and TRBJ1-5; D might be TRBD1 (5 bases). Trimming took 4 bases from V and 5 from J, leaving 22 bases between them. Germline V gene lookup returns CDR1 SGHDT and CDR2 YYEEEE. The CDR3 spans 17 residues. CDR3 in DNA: TGTGCCAGCAGCCATCCGACCCAGGACACTCGTTATCAGCCCCAGCATTTT. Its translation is CASSHPTQDTRYQPQHF.

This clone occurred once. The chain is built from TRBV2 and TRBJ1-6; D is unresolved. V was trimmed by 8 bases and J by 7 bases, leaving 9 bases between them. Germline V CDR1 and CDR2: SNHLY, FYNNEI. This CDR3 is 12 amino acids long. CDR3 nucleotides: TGTGCCAGCCTCCGGGAAAATTCACCCCTCCACTTT. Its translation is CASLRENSPLHF.

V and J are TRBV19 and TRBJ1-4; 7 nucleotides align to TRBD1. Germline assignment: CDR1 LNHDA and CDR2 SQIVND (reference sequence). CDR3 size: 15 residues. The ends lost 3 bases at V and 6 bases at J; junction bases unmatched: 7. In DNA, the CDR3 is TGTGCCAGTAGTATTCCGCGACAGGGAGATGAAAAACTGTTTTTT. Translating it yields CASSIPRQGDEKLFF. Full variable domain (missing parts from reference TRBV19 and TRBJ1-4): DGGITQSPKYLFRKEGQNVTLSCEQNLNHDAMYWYRQDPGQGLRLIYYSQIVNDFQKGDIAEGYSVSREKKESFPLTVTSAQKNPTAFYLCASSIPRQGDEKLFFGSGTQLSVL.

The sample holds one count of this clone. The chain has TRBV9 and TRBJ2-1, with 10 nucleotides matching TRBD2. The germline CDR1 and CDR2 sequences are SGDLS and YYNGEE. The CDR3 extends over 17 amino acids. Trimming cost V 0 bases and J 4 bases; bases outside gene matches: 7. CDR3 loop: CASSVAVAGGPYNEQFF. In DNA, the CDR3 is TGTGCCAGCAGCGTAGCGGTAGCGGGGGGCCCTTACAATGAGCAGTTCTTC.

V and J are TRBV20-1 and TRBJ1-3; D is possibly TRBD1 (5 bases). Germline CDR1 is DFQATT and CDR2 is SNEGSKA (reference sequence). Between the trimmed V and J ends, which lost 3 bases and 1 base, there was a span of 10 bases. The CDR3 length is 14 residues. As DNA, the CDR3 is TGCAGTGCTAGTGCAGGGAGGTCTGGAAACACCATATATTTT. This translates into CSASAGRSGNTIYF.

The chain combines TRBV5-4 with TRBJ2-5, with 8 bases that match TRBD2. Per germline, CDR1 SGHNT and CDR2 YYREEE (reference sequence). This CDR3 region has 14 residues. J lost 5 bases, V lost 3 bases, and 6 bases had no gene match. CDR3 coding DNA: TGTGCCAGCAGCTCCGGGGGGGCCAAGGAGACCCAGTACTTC. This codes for CASSSGGAKETQYF. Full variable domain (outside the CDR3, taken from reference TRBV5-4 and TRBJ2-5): ETGVTQSPTHLIKTRGQQVTLRCSSQSGHNTVSWYQQALGQGPQFIFQYYREEENGRGNFPPRFSGLQFPNYSSELNVNALELDDSALYLCASSSGGAKETQYFGPGTRLLVL.

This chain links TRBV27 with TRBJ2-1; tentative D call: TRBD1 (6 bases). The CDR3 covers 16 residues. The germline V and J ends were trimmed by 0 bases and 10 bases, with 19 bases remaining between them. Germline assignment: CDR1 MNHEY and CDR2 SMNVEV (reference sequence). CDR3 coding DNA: TGTGCCAGCAGTTTATCGGCTGTGGCAGGGGCGCAGGAGCAGTTCTTC. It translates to CASSLSAVAGAQEQFF.

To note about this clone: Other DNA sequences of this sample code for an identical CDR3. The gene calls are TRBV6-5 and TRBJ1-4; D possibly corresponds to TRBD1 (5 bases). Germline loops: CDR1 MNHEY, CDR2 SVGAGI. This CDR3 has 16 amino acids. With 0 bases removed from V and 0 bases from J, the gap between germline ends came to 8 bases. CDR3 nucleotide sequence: TGTGCCAGCAGTTACTCTCCAGGGCCAACTAATGAAAAACTGTTTTTT. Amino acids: CASSYSPGPTNEKLFF.

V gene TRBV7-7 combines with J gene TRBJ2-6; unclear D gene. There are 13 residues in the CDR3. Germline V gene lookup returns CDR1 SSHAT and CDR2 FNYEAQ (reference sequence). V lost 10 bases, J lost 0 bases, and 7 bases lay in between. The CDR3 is CATQSSGANVLTF. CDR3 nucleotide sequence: TGTGCCACCCAATCCTCTGGGGCCAACGTCCTGACTTTC.

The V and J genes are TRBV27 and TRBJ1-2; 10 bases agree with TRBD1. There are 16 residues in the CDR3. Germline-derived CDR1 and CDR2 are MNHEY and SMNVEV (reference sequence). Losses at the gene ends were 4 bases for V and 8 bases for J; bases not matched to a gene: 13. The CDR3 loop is CASSSPSGQGLRGYTF. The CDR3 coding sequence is TGTGCCAGCAGTTCCCCATCGGGACAGGGGCTTCGAGGCTACACCTTC.

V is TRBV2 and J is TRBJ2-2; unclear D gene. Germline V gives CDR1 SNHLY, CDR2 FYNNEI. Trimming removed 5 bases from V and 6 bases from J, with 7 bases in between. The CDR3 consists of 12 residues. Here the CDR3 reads CASSRVSGELFF. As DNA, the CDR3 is TGTGCCAGCAGTCGGGTGTCCGGGGAGCTGTTTTTT.

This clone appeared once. DNA for the CDR3: TGTGCCAGCAGCCGAGACCGGGACAGGGACGTCACTGAAGCTTTCTTT. This gives the protein CASSRDRDRDVTEAFF. This chain uses TRBV27 with TRBJ1-1; 9 nucleotides agree with TRBD1. The CDR3 loop spans 16 amino acids. Germline V gene sequence: CDR1 MNHEY, CDR2 SMNVEV (reference sequence). J lost 4 bases, V lost 6 bases, and 12 bases had no gene match.

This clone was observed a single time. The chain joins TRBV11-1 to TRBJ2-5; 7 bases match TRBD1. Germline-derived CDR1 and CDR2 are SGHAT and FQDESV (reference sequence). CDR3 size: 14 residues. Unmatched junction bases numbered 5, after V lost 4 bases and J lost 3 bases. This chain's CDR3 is CASSYNRGKETQYF. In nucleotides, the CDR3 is TGTGCCAGCAGCTACAACAGGGGAAAAGAGACCCAGTACTTC.

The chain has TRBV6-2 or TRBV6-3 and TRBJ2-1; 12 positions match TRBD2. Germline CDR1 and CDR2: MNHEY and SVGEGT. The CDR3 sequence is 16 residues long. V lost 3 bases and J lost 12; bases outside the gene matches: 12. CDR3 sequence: CASSYPKTSGGAWQFF. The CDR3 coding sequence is TGTGCCAGCAGTTATCCTAAGACTAGCGGGGGAGCATGGCAGTTCTTC.

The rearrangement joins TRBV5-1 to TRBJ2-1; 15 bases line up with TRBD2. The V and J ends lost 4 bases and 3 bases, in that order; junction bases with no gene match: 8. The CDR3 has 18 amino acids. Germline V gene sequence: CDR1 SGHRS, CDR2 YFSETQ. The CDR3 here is CASSRGLAGGPGYNEQFF. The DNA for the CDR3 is TGCGCCAGCAGCAGGGGACTAGCGGGGGGCCCGGGCTACAATGAGCAGTTCTTC.

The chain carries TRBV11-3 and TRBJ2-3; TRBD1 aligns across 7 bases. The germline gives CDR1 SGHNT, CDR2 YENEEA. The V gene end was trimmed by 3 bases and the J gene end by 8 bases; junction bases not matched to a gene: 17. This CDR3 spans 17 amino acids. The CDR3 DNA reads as TGTGCCAGCAGCTTTAGGCCCCCGGACAGGAGTGGTGGTACGCAGTATTTT. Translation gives CASSFRPPDRSGGTQYF.

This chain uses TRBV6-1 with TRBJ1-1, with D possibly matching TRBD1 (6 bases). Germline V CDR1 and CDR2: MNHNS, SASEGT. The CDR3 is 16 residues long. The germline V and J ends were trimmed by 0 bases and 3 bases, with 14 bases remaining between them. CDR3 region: CASSEAGHLGDTEAFF. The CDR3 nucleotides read TGTGCCAGCAGTGAAGCGGGACACCTCGGGGACACTGAAGCTTTCTTT.

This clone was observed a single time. In DNA, the CDR3 is TGTGCCAGCAGCTTGGAAGGACAGGTTTACACTGAAGCTTTCTTT. Its translation: CASSLEGQVYTEAFF. The chain combines TRBV5-5 with TRBJ1-1; 7 nucleotides agree with TRBD1. CDR3 length: 15 residues. The germline CDR1 and CDR2 sequences are SGHKS and YYEKEE (reference sequence). Germline trimming cut 0 bases from V and 3 bases from J; bases unmatched to any gene: 5.

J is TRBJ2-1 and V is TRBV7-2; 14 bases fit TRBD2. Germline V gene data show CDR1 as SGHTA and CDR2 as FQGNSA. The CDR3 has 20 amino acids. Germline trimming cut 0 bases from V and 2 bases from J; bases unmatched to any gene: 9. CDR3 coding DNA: TGTGCCAGCAGCTTAGCCCGACTAGCGGGGGGGCCTACGACCTACAATGAGCAGTTCTTC. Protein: CASSLARLAGGPTTYNEQFF.

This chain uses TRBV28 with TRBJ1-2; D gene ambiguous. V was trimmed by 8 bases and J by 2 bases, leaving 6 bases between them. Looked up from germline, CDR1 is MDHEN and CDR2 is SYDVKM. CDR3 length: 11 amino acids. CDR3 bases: TGTGCCAGCGGAGAAAACTATGGCTACACCTTC. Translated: CASGENYGYTF.